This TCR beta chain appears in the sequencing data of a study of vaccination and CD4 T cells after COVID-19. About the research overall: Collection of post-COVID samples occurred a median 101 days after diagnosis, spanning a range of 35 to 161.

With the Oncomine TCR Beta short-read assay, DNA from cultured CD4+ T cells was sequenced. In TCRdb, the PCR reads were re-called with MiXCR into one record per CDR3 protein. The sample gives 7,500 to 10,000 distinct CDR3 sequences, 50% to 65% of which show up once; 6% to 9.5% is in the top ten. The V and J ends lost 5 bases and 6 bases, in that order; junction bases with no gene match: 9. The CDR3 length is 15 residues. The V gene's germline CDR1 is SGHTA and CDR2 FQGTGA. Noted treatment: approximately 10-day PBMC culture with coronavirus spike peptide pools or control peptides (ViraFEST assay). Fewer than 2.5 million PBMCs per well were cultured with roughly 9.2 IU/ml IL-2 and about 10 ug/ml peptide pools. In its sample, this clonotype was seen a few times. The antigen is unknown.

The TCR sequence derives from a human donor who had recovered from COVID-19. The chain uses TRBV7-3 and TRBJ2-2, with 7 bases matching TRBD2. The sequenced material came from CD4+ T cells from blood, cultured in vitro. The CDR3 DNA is TGTGCCAGCAGCCCGCGGGAGTTGGGTGCCGGGGAGCTGTTTTTT. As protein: CASSPRELGAGELFF.